These 14 T cell receptor beta chains originate from one sample sequenced in a study of blood T cell repertoires in COVID-19. Produced via immunoSEQ multiplex PCR; TCRdb's table is partial and in-frame only. The table includes about 370,000 clones, 85% to 90% detected once. Sequencing was performed on PBMCs or T cells enriched from blood (not recorded which). The receptors shown here come from a man aged 18 to 30 who had recovered from COVID-19.

A single count supports this clone. The J gene is TRBJ2-5, the V gene TRBV5-1, with 7 bases lining up with TRBD1. The CDR3 runs 15 residues. The germline gives CDR1 SGHRS, CDR2 YFSETQ. V was pared by 4 bases and J by 3 bases, with 9 bases of the junction left unmatched. The CDR3 DNA follows: TGCGCCAGCAGCCCTACTGGACAGGTCGAAGAGACCCAGTACTTC. Translation: CASSPTGQVEETQYF.

The J gene is TRBJ2-2, the V gene TRBV7-3; 9 nucleotides agree with TRBD1. Germline values: CDR1 SGHTA, CDR2 FQGTGA. With 4 bases clipped from V and 6 bases from J, the junction kept 6 bases outside the gene matches. The CDR3 totals 15 residues. The CDR3 spells CASSSGTGYAGELFF. DNA of the CDR3: TGTGCCAGCAGCTCCGGGACAGGGTACGCCGGGGAGCTGTTTTTT.

The chain uses TRBV7-9 and TRBJ1-1; possibly TRBD1 for D (6 bases). The germline V gene has CDR1 SEHNR and CDR2 FQNEAQ (reference sequence). V was clipped by 10 bases and J by 0 bases, with 15 bases between them. The CDR3 is made up of 14 amino acids. CDR3 nucleotide sequence: TGTGCCACCGAGGGACAACTAATGAACACTGAAGCTTTCTTT. Translating it yields CATEGQLMNTEAFF.

This clone was counted once. A much larger clone differs by one base, so this may be a read error. The chain joins TRBV6-5 to TRBJ1-1, with D tentatively TRBD1 (6 bases). Germline CDR1 and CDR2: MNHEY and SVGAGI. V shed 5 bases and J shed 4 bases, with 8 bases lying between them. The CDR3 is made up of 12 amino acids. CDR3 amino acids: CASSTGLTEAFF. Written as DNA, the CDR3 is TGTGCCAGCAGTACAGGGCTCACTGAAGCTTTCTTT.

The chain has TRBV7-2 and TRBJ2-1; 8 nucleotides line up with TRBD2. Germline CDR1 and CDR2: SGHTA and FQGNSA. Unmatched junction bases numbered 6, after V lost 5 bases and J lost 15 bases. The CDR3 totals 11 residues. This CDR3 reads CASSLGRGRFF. The CDR3 region has the DNA TGTGCCAGCAGCCTCGGGAGGGGGAGGTTCTTC.

V usage is TRBV27 and J usage is TRBJ2-3; TRBD1 matches 8 bases. The V segment lost 4 bases and the J segment 5 bases; nucleotides outside the gene matches: 5. The CDR3 runs 14 residues. Germline CDR1 and CDR2: MNHEY and SMNVEV (reference sequence). DNA for the CDR3: TGTGCCAGCAGTTCACTACAGGGGGGAGATACGCAGTATTTT. This gives the protein CASSSLQGGDTQYF.

V is TRBV10-2 and J is TRBJ2-7; 11 nucleotides line up with TRBD1. After removal of 10 bases from V and 5 bases from J, the junction contained 10 bases not matched to a gene. Germline CDR1 is WSHSY and CDR2 is SAAADI. This CDR3 contains 14 residues. CDR3 in amino acids: CATITGTGGHEQYF. The CDR3 bases are TGCGCCACTATAACCGGGACAGGGGGGCACGAGCAGTACTTC.

This clone is a singleton in its sample. CDR3 protein: CASSQEFQRGPTENYGYTF. CDR3 bases: TGTGCCAGCAGCCAAGAGTTTCAAAGGGGGCCTACCGAGAACTATGGCTACACCTTC. V gene TRBV3-1 (or the pseudogene TRBV3-2) combines with J gene TRBJ1-2, with 7 bases that match TRBD1. The germline V gene encodes CDR1 LGHDT and CDR2 YNNKEL (reference sequence). This CDR3 has 19 residues. V shed 0 bases, J shed 2 bases, and the junction held 15 bases outside the gene matches.

This sequence joins TRBV7-8 and TRBJ2-7; 8 bases map to TRBD1. Germline values: CDR1 SGHVS, CDR2 FQNEAQ. Trimming took 5 bases from V and 6 from J; bases not matched to a gene: 12. The CDR3 spans 15 residues. Here the CDR3 reads CASSRVDRDFIEQYF. CDR3 nucleotides: TGTGCCAGCAGCCGGGTGGACAGGGATTTTATCGAGCAGTACTTC.

The V and J genes are TRBV2 and TRBJ2-1; 15 nucleotides match TRBD2. The V segment lost 7 bases and the J segment 7 bases; nucleotides outside the gene matches: 14. This CDR3 spans 18 amino acids. The germline V gene encodes CDR1 SNHLY and CDR2 FYNNEI. The DNA of the CDR3 is TGTGCCAGCAAGGTCGGACTAGCGGGAGGGCTGATACGAAATGAGCAGTTCTTC. It is translated as CASKVGLAGGLIRNEQFF.

This sequence joins TRBV12-3 or TRBV12-4 and TRBJ2-2; possibly TRBD1 for D (6 bases). V dropped 9 bases and J dropped 6 bases, with 14 bases sitting between them. This CDR3 has 13 amino acids. The CDR3 coding sequence is TGTGCCAGTAGTAAGGCAGGGGCCGGGGAGCTGTTTTTT. As protein: CASSKAGAGELFF.

The chain links TRBV9 to TRBJ2-1; 7 positions agree with TRBD1. The CDR3 sequence is 16 residues long. The V segment lost 1 base and the J segment 4 bases; nucleotides outside the gene matches: 8. Germline loops: CDR1 SGDLS, CDR2 YYNGEE. In DNA, the CDR3 is TGTGCCAGCAGCGTATCCAGGGGGAATTTGTACAATGAGCAGTTCTTC. Encoded protein: CASSVSRGNLYNEQFF.

This clone was observed a few times. The chain couples TRBV5-5 to TRBJ2-1; possible D gene TRBD1, 6 bases. This CDR3 has 16 residues. V dropped 5 bases and J dropped 3 bases, with 18 bases sitting between them. Germline assignment: CDR1 SGHKS and CDR2 YYEKEE (reference sequence). The DNA for the CDR3 is TGTGCCAGCAGATGGACAGCGCCGCTCTTCTACAATGAGCAGTTCTTC. Encoded protein: CASRWTAPLFYNEQFF.

The V call is TRBV29-1, the J call TRBJ1-1; D may be TRBD1 (5 bases). Between the trimmed V and J ends, which lost 5 bases and 6 bases, there was a span of 13 bases. The CDR3 runs to 12 residues. The germline V gene encodes CDR1 SQVTM and CDR2 ANQGSEA. The CDR3 coding sequence is TGCAGCGTTTCAGGGTATCGTCCTGAAGCTTTCTTT. This encodes CSVSGYRPEAFF.